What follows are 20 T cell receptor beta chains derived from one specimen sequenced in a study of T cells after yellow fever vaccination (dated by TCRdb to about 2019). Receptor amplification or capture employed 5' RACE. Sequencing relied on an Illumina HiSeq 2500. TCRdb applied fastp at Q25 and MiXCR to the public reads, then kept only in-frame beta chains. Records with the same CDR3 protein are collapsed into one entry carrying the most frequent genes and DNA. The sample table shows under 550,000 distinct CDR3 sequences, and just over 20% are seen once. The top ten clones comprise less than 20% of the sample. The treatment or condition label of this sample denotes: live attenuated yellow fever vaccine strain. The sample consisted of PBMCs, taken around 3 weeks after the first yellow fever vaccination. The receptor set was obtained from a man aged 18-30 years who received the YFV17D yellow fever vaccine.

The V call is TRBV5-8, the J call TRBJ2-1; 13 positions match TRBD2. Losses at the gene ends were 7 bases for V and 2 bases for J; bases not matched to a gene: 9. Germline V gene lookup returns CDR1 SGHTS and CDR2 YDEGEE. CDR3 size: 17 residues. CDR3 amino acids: CASEGLAGERAYNEQFF. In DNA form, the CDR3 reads TGTGCCAGCGAAGGACTAGCGGGAGAAAGAGCCTACAATGAGCAGTTCTTC.

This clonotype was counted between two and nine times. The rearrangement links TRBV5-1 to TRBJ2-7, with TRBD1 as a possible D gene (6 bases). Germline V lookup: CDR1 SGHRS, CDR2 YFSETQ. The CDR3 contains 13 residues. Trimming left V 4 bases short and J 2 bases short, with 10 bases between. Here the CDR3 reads CASSTGQPYEQYF. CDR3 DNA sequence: TGCGCCAGCAGCACCGGACAGCCCTACGAGCAGTACTTC.

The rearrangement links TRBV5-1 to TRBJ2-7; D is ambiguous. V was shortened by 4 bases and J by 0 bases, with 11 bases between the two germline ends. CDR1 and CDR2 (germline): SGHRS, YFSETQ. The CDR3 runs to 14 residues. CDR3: CASSPSGPSYEQYF. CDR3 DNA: TGCGCCAGCAGCCCCTCCGGACCCTCCTACGAGCAGTACTTC.

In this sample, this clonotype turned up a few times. The CDR3 DNA is TGTGCCAGCAGCTTCAGACAAAGCCAAGAGACCCAGTACTTC. Its translation: CASSFRQSQETQYF. The genes are TRBV7-2 and TRBJ2-5; D remains unclear. This CDR3 spans 14 amino acids. Germline V CDR1 and CDR2: SGHTA, FQGNSA. Trimming left V 3 bases short and J 1 base short, with 9 bases between.

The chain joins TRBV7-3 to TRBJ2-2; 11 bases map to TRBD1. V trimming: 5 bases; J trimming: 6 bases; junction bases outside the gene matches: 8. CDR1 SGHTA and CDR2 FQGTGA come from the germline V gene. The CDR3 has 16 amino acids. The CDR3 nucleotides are TGTGCCAGCAGCCAGCGGACAGGGGGCGCGTCCGGGGAGCTGTTTTTT. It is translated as CASSQRTGGASGELFF.

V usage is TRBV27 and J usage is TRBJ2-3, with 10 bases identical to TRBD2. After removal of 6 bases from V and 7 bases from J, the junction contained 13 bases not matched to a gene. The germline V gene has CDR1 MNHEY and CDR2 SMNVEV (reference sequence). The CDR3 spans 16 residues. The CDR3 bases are TGTGCCAGCAGCCAAATCACTAGCGGGGATTCGCATACGCAGTATTTT. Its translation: CASSQITSGDSHTQYF.

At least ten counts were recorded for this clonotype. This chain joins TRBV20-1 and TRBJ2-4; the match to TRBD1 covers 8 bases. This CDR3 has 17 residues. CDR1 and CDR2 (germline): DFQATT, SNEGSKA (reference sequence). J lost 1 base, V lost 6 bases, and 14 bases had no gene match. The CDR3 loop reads CSAQAPQGAGAKNIQYF. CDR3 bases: TGCAGTGCCCAAGCTCCCCAGGGGGCTGGCGCCAAAAACATTCAGTACTTC.

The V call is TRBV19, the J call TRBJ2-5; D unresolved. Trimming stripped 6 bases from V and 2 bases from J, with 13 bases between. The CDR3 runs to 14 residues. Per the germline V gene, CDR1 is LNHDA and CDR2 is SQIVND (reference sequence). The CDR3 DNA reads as TGTGCCAGTAGCGGGTGGGCCAGACAAGAGACCCAGTACTTC. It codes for CASSGWARQETQYF.

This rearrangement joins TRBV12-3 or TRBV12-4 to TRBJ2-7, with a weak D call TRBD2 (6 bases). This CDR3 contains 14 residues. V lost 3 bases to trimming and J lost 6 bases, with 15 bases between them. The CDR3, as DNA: TGTGCCAGCAGTTTCGGAGGAGGGGTACCCGAGCAGTACTTC. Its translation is CASSFGGGVPEQYF.

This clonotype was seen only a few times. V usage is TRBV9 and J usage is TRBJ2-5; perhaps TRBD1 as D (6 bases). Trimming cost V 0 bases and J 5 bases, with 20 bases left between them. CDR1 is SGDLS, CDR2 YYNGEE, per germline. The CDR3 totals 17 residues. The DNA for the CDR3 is TGTGCCAGCAGCGTAGCTACTATGGGGGCTACCGGGGAGACCCAGTACTTC. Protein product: CASSVATMGATGETQYF. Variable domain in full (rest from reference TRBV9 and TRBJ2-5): DSGVTQTPKHLITATGQRVTLRCSPRSGDLSVYWYQQSLDQGLQFLIQYYNGEERAKGNILERFSAQQFPDLHSELNLSSLELGDSALYFCASSVATMGATGETQYFGPGTRLLVL.

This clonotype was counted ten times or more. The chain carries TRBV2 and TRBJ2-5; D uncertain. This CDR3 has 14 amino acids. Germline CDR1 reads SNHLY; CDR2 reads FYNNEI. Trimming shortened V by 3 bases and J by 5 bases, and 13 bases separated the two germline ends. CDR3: CASSEVVPKETQYF. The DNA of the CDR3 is TGTGCCAGCAGTGAGGTAGTCCCCAAGGAGACCCAGTACTTC.

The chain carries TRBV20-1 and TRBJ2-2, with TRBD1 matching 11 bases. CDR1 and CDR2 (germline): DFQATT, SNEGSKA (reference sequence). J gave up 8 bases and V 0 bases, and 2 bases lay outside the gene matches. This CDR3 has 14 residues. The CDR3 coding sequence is TGCAGTGCTAGAGACGGACAGGGGGCTGGGGAGCTGTTTTTT. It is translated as CSARDGQGAGELFF.

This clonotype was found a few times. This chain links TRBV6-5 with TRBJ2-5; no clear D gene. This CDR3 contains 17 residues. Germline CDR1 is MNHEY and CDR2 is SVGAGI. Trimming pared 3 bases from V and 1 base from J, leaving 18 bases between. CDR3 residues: CASSYSSIAEVQETQYF. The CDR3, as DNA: TGTGCCAGCAGTTATTCGTCGATAGCAGAAGTCCAAGAGACCCAGTACTTC.

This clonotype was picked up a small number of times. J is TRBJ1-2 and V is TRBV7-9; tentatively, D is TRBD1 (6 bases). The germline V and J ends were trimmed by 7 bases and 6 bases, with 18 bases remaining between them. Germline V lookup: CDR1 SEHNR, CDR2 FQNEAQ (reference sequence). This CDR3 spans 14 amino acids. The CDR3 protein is CASTPSHRAHGYTF. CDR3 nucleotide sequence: TGTGCCAGCACCCCCTCTCACAGGGCGCATGGCTACACCTTC.

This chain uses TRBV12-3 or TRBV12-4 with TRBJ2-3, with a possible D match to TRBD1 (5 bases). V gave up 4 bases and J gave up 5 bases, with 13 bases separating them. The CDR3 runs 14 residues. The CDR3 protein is CASSWVGLLDTQYF. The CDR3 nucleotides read TGTGCCAGCAGTTGGGTGGGGCTATTAGATACGCAGTATTTT.

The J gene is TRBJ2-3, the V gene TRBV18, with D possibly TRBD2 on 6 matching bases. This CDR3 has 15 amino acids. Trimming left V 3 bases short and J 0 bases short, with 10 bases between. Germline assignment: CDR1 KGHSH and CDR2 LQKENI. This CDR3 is CASSPPGLSTDTQYF. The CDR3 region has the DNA TGTGCCAGCTCACCGCCGGGACTTAGCACAGATACGCAGTATTTT.

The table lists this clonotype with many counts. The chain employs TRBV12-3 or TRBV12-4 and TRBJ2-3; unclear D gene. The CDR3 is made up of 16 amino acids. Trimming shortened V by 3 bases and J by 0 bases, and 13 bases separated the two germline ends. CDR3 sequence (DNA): TGTGCCAGCAGTTTGGTAGTAGCCCCTAGCACAGATACGCAGTATTTT. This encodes CASSLVVAPSTDTQYF.

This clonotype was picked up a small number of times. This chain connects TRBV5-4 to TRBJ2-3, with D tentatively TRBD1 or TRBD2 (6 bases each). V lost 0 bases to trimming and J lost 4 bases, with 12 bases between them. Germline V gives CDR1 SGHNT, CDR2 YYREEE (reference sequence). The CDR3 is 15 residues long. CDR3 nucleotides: TGTGCCAGCAGCTTGGAGTGGGGGGCTTCAGATACGCAGTATTTT. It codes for CASSLEWGASDTQYF. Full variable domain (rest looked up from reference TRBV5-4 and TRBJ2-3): ETGVTQSPTHLIKTRGQQVTLRCSSQSGHNTVSWYQQALGQGPQFIFQYYREEENGRGNFPPRFSGLQFPNYSSELNVNALELDDSALYLCASSLEWGASDTQYFGPGTRLTVL.

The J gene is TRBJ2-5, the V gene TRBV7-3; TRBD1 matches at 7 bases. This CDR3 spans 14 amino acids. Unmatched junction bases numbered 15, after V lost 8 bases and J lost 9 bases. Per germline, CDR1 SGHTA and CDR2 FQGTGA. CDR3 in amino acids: CASSQGTEQLPQYF. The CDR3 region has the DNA TGTGCCAGCTCACAAGGGACAGAGCAATTACCCCAGTACTTC.

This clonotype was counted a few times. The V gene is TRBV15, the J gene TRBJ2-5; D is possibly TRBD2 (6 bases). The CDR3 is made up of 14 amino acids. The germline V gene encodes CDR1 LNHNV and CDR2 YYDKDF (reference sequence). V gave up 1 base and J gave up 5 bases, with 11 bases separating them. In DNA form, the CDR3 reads TGTGCCACCAGCAGAGGTAGACTAGAGGAGACCCAGTACTTC. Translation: CATSRGRLEETQYF.